A selection of T cell receptor beta chains follows, all from one sample in a study of a mutant IDH1 vaccine in newly diagnosed glioma. Their antigens are not known. Produced via immunoSEQ multiplex PCR; TCRdb's table is partial and in-frame only. Here the sample spans about 32,000 clones, roughly 80% being singletons. This specimen consisted of PBMCs, obtained from a glioma patient whose treatment included an IDH1 peptide vaccine. The receptors come from a woman between 40 and 50 years old with glioma. CDR3s include the opening cysteine and the closing phenylalanine or tryptophan. Each record gives: CDR3 protein, CDR3 DNA, clone size, V gene, J gene, CDR3 length, D gene. The D gene is left open where the match is weak. Expanded clones get a size class; other rows say once, few or many, or leave the size out.

CASSPSLAGVTDTQYF	TGTGCCAGCAGCCCGTCATTAGCGGGGGTAACCGATACGCAGTATTTT	-	TRBV7-3	TRBJ2-3	16	TRBD2
CASSESGQGPGELFF	TGCGCCAGCAGTGAGTCGGGACAGGGGCCCGGGGAGCTGTTTTTT	few	TRBV10-1	TRBJ2-2	15	TRBD1
CASSQEPGTDTQYF	TGCGCCAGCAGCCAAGAACCCGGGACAGATACGCAGTATTTT	-	TRBV4-1	TRBJ2-3	14	-
CASSEWQGRNTIYF	TGTGCCAGCAGTGAATGGCAGGGCAGGAACACCATATATTTT	-	TRBV2	TRBJ1-3	14	-
CASSYSRQGVYNEQFF	TGTGCCAGCAGTTACTCGAGACAGGGAGTCTACAATGAGCAGTTCTTC	once	TRBV6-5	TRBJ2-1	16	TRBD1
CASSLELAGTDTQYF	TGTGCCAGCAGCTTAGAACTAGCGGGGACAGATACGCAGTATTTT	-	TRBV7-9	TRBJ2-3	15	TRBD2
CASTGPESTEAFF	TGTGCCAGCACCGGACCAGAGAGCACTGAAGCTTTCTTT	few	TRBV7-9	TRBJ1-1	13	-
CASSPAAAGGYNEQFF	TGTGCCAGCAGCCCCGCAGCAGCGGGGGGCTACAATGAGCAGTTCTTC	-	TRBV7-6	TRBJ2-1	16	TRBD2
CASSLRGQNYGYTF	TGTGCCAGCAGCTTAAGGGGACAGAACTATGGCTACACCTTC	-	TRBV5-6	TRBJ1-2	14	TRBD1
CAISDVGVETQYF	TGTGCCATCAGTGATGTCGGGGTCGAGACCCAGTACTTC	once	TRBV10-3	TRBJ2-5	13	-
CASSPGTSGGEVSDTQYF	TGCGCCAGCAGTCCGGGGACTAGCGGGGGGGAGGTGTCAGATACGCAGTATTTT	-	TRBV10-1	TRBJ2-3	18	TRBD2
CSVRTTHNTEAFF	TGCAGCGTTAGGACAACTCACAACACTGAAGCTTTCTTT	-	TRBV29-1	TRBJ1-1	13	-
CASNSLGTGFTEAFF	TGTGCCAGCAATTCCTTGGGGACAGGTTTCACTGAAGCTTTCTTT	few	TRBV6-1	TRBJ1-1	15	TRBD1
CVHLEGLNQPQHF	TGTGTCCACCTTGAGGGTCTGAATCAGCCCCAGCATTTT	-	TRBV18	TRBJ1-5	13	-
CASSLVSTYEQYF	TGTGCCAGCAGCTTGGTCAGTACCTACGAGCAGTACTTC	-	TRBV5-6	TRBJ2-7	13	-
CATSRGGGKAGDGYTF	TGTGCCACCAGCAGAGGGGGAGGGAAGGCGGGGGATGGCTACACCTTC	few	TRBV15	TRBJ1-2	16	-
CASSQDWGTGGNTIYF	TGCGCCAGCAGCCAAGATTGGGGGACAGGGGGAAACACCATATATTTT	-	TRBV4-3	TRBJ1-3	16	TRBD1
CAWRGTSFHNEQFF	TGTGCCTGGAGAGGGACTAGCTTCCACAATGAGCAGTTCTTC	-	TRBV30	TRBJ2-1	14	TRBD2
CASSLGWGPNTGELFF	TGTGCCAGCAGTTTGGGGTGGGGCCCGAACACCGGGGAGCTGTTTTTT	-	TRBV5-6	TRBJ2-2	16	-
CASSYSNDDAVEQYF	TGTGCCAGCAGTTACTCGAATGATGACGCCGTAGAGCAGTACTTC	-	TRBV6-5	TRBJ2-7	15	-
CASRDLLQMNTEAFF	TGTGCCAGCAGGGACCTCCTACAGATGAACACTGAAGCTTTCTTT	-	TRBV6-6	TRBJ1-1	15	-
CAWSWGGNEQYF	TGTGCCTGGAGTTGGGGGGGTAACGAGCAGTACTTC	few	TRBV30	TRBJ2-7	12	TRBD2
CSVTNGQGYTDTQYF	TGCAGCGTCACCAATGGACAGGGGTACACAGATACGCAGTATTTT	-	TRBV29-1	TRBJ2-3	15	TRBD1